This TCR beta chain was sequenced for a study of shared clonotypes between healthy human individuals. Study-wide findings and caveats: Unshared clonotypes carried lower generation probabilities than those common to all four donors.

Some clones are missing from TCRdb's copy, which holds only in-frame ones; the method was immunoSEQ multiplex PCR. This sample has about 1.9 million clones, with around 93% found just once. CD45RO-negative, CCR7-selected cells formed the naive CD8 fraction, which excluded terminally differentiated effector memory CD45RA+ cells. Germline V gene lookup returns CDR1 WNHNN and CDR2 SYGVQD (reference sequence). This CDR3 contains 16 residues. Losses at the gene ends were 3 bases for V and 8 bases for J; bases not matched to a gene: 10. Turning to this clone: What it recognizes is unknown.

The chain joins TRBV10-1 to TRBJ2-7; 13 bases line up with TRBD2. This clonotype was obtained from a man between 18 and 35 years old in good health. Some clones in this sample may be carry-over from other donors' samples. The sequenced sample was naive CD8+ T cells from PBMCs. DNA for the CDR3: TGCGCCAGCAGTGATTTGGGACTAGCGGGACCCGGGAAGCAGTACTTC. Translating gives CASSDLGLAGPGKQYF.